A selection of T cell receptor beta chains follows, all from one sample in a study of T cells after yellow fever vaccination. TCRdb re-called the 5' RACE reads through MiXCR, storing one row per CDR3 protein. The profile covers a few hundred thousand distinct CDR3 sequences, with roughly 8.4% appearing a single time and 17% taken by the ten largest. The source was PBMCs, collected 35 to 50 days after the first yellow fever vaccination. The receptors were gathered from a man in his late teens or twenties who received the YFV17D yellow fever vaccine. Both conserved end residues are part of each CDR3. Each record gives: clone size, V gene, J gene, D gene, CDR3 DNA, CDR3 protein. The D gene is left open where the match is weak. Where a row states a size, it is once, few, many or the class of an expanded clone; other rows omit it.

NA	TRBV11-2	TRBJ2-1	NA	TGTGCCAGCAGCTCGAGCTATGAGCAGTTCTTC	CASSSSYEQFF
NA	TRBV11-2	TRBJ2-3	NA	TGTGCCAGCAGCTTAGGATCCCTAAGCACAGATACGCAGTATTTT	CASSLGSLSTDTQYF
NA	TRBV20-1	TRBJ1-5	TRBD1	TGCAGTGCTAGAGAACCACGGGACAGCCCCAATCAGCCCCAGCATTTT	CSAREPRDSPNQPQHF
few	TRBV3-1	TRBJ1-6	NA	TGTGCCAGCAGCCAAGTCCAGTATAATTCACCCCTCCACTTT	CASSQVQYNSPLHF
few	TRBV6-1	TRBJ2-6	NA	TGTGCCAGCACACCTTCGGGAGCTTCCCTCTCTGGGGCCAACGTCCTGACTTTC	CASTPSGASLSGANVLTF
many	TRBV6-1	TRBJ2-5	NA	TGTGCCAGCAGTAAGGGGACAGTGGGGGGAGAGACCCAGTACTTC	CASSKGTVGGETQYF
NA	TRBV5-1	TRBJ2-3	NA	TGCGCCAGCAGTAGCTTGAACCTCGCAGATACGCAGTATTTT	CASSSLNLADTQYF
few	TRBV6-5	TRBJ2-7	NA	TGTGCCAGCAGTACTACAGGGTCCCACGAGCAGTACTTC	CASSTTGSHEQYF
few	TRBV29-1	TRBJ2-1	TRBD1	TGCAGCGTCGAAGCCGGGACAGGGGGCTACAATGAGCAGTTCTTC	CSVEAGTGGYNEQFF
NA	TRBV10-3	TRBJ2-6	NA	TGTGCCACCCAGAGGCTGGCGTCAGGAGGCTCTGGGGCCAACGTCCTGACTTTC	CATQRLASGGSGANVLTF
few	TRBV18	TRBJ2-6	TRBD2	TGTGCCAGCTCACCAACTAGCGGGGGACCCTCTGGGGCCAACGTCCTGACTTTC	CASSPTSGGPSGANVLTF
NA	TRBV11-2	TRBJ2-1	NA	TGTGCCAGCAGCTTAGCCTACCTAGGTGAGCAGTTCTTC	CASSLAYLGEQFF
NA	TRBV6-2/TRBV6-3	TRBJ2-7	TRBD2	TGTGCCAGCAGTCTCCGGGGGGGCCGAGGCTACGAGCAGTACTTC	CASSLRGGRGYEQYF
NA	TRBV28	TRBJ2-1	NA	TGTGCCAGCAGCGGGGACTACAATGAGCAGTTCTTC	CASSGDYNEQFF
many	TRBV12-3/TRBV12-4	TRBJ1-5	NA	TGTGCCAGCAGTTTAGCCCAGGGTGGCAATCAGCCCCAGCATTTT	CASSLAQGGNQPQHF
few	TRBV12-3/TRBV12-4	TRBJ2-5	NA	TGTGCCAGCAGCCAATCAGGGGTCTGGGAGACCCAGTACTTC	CASSQSGVWETQYF
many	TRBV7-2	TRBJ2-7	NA	TGTGCCAGCAGCCCCAAGCAGGCGTTCTACGAGCAGTACTTC	CASSPKQAFYEQYF
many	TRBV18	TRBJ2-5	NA	TGTGCCAGCTCACCACCGGGTCGGGAGACCCAGTACTTC	CASSPPGRETQYF
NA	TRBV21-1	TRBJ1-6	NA	TGTGCCAGCAGCAGATCCGGGACAGGTGAACCGAATTCACCCCTCCACTTT	CASSRSGTGEPNSPLHF
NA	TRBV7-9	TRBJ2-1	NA	TGTGCCAGCAGCGGACTCTACAATGAGCAGTTCTTC	CASSGLYNEQFF
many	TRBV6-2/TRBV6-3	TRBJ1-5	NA	TGTGCCAGCACCCACGGGGGGGTCGCCCAGCCCCAGCATTTT	CASTHGGVAQPQHF
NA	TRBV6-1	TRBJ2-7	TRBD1	TGTGCCAGCAGCCGTAAGGACAGGAGCTCCTACGAGCAGTACTTC	CASSRKDRSSYEQYF
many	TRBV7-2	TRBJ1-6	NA	TGTGCCAGCAGCTTAGGCTTGGTGGACAATTCACCCCTCCACTTT	CASSLGLVDNSPLHF
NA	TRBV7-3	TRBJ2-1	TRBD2	TGTGCCAGCAGCTTAAAGCGGGGGGGCCTTTTCGACAATGAGCAGTTCTTC	CASSLKRGGLFDNEQFF
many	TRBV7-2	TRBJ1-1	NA	TGTGCCAGCAGCTTGGATCCAGGATTTCTCACTGAAGCTTTCTTT	CASSLDPGFLTEAFF
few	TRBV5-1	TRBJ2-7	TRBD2	TGCGCCAGCAGTCAACGGGGGGAAAGATACGAGCAGTACTTC	CASSQRGERYEQYF
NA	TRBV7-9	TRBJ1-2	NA	TGTGCCAGCAGTACAATGGGGTTGTCCCTTGGTTACACCTTC	CASSTMGLSLGYTF
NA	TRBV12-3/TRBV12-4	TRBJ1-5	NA	TGTGCCAGCAGCCCGACGTTGGGTGACAATCAGCCCCAGCATTTT	CASSPTLGDNQPQHF
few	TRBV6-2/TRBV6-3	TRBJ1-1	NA	TGTGCCAGCATAACTCTCGACAGGATGAACACTGAAGCTTTCTTT	CASITLDRMNTEAFF
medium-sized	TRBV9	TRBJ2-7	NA	TGTGCCAGCAGCTTAGCCGGGGATGACTACGAGCAGTACTTC	CASSLAGDDYEQYF
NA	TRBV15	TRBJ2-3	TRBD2	TGTGCCACCAGTATTAGCGGGAGCACAGATACGCAGTATTTT	CATSISGSTDTQYF
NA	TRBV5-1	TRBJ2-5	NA	TGCGCCAGCAGCACCGGGACACCGTACCAAGAGACCCAGTACTTC	CASSTGTPYQETQYF
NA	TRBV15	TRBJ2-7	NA	TGTGCCACCAGCATAGAAGGGACGTCTGATATTTACGAGCAGTACTTC	CATSIEGTSDIYEQYF
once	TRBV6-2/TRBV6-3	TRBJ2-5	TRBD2	TGTGCCAGCAGTTACCATAGCGGGGAGACCCAGTACTTC	CASSYHSGETQYF
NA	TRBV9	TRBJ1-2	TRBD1	TGTGCCAGCACCCCCGGAGGGGGCCAGGGCGGCTACACCTTC	CASTPGGGQGGYTF
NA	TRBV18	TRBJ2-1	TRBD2	TGTGCCAGCTCACCACCCGCTAGCGGAGGGGAGCAGTTCTTC	CASSPPASGGEQFF
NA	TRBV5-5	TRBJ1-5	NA	TGTGCCAGCAGCCCAGGACCAGGGAGCAATCAGCCCCAGCATTTT	CASSPGPGSNQPQHF
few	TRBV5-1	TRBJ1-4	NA	TGCGCCAGCTCGGGGGGGCTGGCAGATGAAAAACTGTTTTTT	CASSGGLADEKLFF
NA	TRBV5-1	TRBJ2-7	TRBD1	TGCGCCAGCAGCTGGGGACAGGCGGGGGAGCAGTACTTC	CASSWGQAGEQYF
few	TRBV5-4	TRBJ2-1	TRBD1	TGTGCCAGCAAGGGACAGGGAGAGTCCTACAATGAGCAGTTCTTC	CASKGQGESYNEQFF
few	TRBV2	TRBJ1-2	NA	TGTGCCAGCAGTGAACCGGGTGGCTACACCTTC	CASSEPGGYTF
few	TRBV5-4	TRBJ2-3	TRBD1	TGTGCCAGCAGCTGGGACAGGGCCGGCACAGATACGCAGTATTTT	CASSWDRAGTDTQYF
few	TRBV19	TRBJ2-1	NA	TGTGCCAGTAGTATCCCCGGAAATGAGCAGTTCTTC	CASSIPGNEQFF
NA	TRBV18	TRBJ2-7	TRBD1	TGTGCCAGCTCACCCGGGACAGGGGTGGAGTACTTC	CASSPGTGVEYF
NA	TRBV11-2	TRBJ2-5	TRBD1	TGTGCCAGCAGCCGAGGGACAGTCCAAGAGACCCAGTACTTC	CASSRGTVQETQYF
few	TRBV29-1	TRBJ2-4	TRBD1	TGCAGCGCTCGTAGCCGGGACAGGAGAATTCAGTACTTC	CSARSRDRRIQYF
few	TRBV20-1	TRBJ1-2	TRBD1	TGCAGTGCTAGTGCCAGGGGGCAAGGGGAAGGCTACACCTTC	CSASARGQGEGYTF
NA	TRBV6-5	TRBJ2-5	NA	TGTGCCAGCACCAGGGCGGAGACCCAGTACTTC	CASTRAETQYF
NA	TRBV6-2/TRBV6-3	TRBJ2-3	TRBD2	TGTGCCAGCAATGTTTTGCGGGGGGCCCGCACAGATACGCAGTATTTT	CASNVLRGARTDTQYF
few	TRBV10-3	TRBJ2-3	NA	TGTGCCATCGGGGGTACAGATACGCAGTATTTT	CAIGGTDTQYF
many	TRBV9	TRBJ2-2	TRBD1	TGTGCCAGCAGCGTAGGGGACAGGGGCACCGGGGAGCTGTTTTTT	CASSVGDRGTGELFF
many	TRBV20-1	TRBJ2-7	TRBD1	TGCAGTGCTCGACAAACAGGGGACTACGAGCAGTACTTC	CSARQTGDYEQYF
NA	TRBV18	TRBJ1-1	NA	TGTGCCAGCTCACCACACCCCTTACCGGGACAAGGGAGCGCTTTCTTT	CASSPHPLPGQGSAFF
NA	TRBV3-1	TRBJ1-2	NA	TGTGCCAGCAGCCAAGGGCTTAACAGCTATGGCTACACCTTC	CASSQGLNSYGYTF
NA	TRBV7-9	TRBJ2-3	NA	TGTGCCAGCAGCTTGGGGGTCACCACAGATACGCAGTATTTT	CASSLGVTTDTQYF
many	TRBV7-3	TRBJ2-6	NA	TGTGCCAGCAGCACCCAACAGGGCCCTGGGGCCAACGTCCTGACTTTC	CASSTQQGPGANVLTF
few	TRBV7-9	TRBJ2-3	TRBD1	TGTGCCAGCGGCGGTCAGGGGGCGAGATACACAGATACGCAGTATTTT	CASGGQGARYTDTQYF
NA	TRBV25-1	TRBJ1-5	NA	TGTGCCAGCAGTGAAGGGACCAATCAGCCCCAGCATTTT	CASSEGTNQPQHF